Here is one T cell receptor beta chain with its context. V lost 2 bases, J lost 6 bases, and 7 bases stayed unmatched. The germline V gene encodes CDR1 MNHEY and CDR2 SMNVEV (reference sequence). The CDR3 totals 15 residues. Authors' methods: Reference gene primer amplification gave nucleated cell count estimates. Sequencing was performed with immunoSEQ multiplex PCR; in TCRdb, only in-frame clones are kept and a portion is missing. V and J calls and clone size are given by that table; D and trimming were obtained from the DNA. Seen here are approximately 170,000 clones, 65% to 85% observed once, and the top ten hold 11%. The data were obtained in a study of blood T cell repertoires in COVID-19. The wider study: Spain, Italy and the United States supplied samples that represented acute and convalescent COVID-19. From T cells, B-cell-depleted T cells, or PBMCs came the material, which was cDNA or gDNA.

This clonotype originated in a man in his sixties with active or convalescent COVID-19. This chain connects TRBV27 to TRBJ2-3, with 8 bases fitting TRBD2. The sequenced material came from peripheral blood. CDR3 loop: CASSLQRGPWDTQYF. The CDR3 DNA is TGTGCCAGCAGTTTACAGCGGGGGCCGTGGGATACGCAGTATTTT.